This T cell receptor (beta chain) was documented in a study of neurological immune-mediated disorders. A total of 2 million PBMCs stored at -80 degrees C provided the unsorted libraries. The CDR3 totals 15 residues. Unmatched junction bases numbered 13, after V lost 3 bases and J lost 11 bases. The V gene's germline CDR1 is SGDLS and CDR2 YYNGEE. A single record per CDR3 protein comes from TCRdb applying MiXCR to the 5' RACE reads. The table shows tens of thousands of distinct CDR3 sequences, with 14% occurring only once. The genes are TRBV9 and TRBJ2-3; the match to TRBD2 covers 9 bases. The sample consisted of PBMCs. The TCR comes from a woman in her fifties or sixties with HTLV-1-associated myelopathy (HAM/TSP). The CDR3 DNA sequence: TGTGCCAGCAGCGGTGGTCCCTCTCAGCGGGGGGTGCAGTATTTT. Translated, it gives CASSGGPSQRGVQYF.